This TCR beta chain derives from a study of shared clonotypes between healthy human individuals. The study, taken as a whole, reports: Naive CD4 clonotypes were shared across several donors at roughly 4.6%. When compared with the clonotypes that were shared by all four sorted-subset donors, the non-shared clonotypes turned out to have lower generation probabilities.

The CDR3 totals 14 residues. Deletions cut 1 base from V and 0 bases from J, with 6 bases between. The V gene's germline CDR1 is SGHRS and CDR2 YFSETQ. About this clone: The antigen is unknown.

Among the donors, all were Caucasian adults who lived in Nashville, Tennessee. The data were produced by immunoSEQ multiplex PCR, yet TCRdb's version contains in-frame clones alone and is incomplete. The sample has under 650,000 clones; less than 96% are singletons. The sequencing sample was made of naive CD4+ T cells sorted from blood. Stated subset: CD45RA+ positively selected. The sequence derives from a woman in her twenties or thirties in good health. This rearrangement joins TRBV5-1 to TRBJ2-3; no clear D gene. The CDR3 loop is CASSLTPSTDTQYF. The CDR3, as DNA: TGCGCCAGCAGCTTGACGCCTAGCACAGATACGCAGTATTTT.